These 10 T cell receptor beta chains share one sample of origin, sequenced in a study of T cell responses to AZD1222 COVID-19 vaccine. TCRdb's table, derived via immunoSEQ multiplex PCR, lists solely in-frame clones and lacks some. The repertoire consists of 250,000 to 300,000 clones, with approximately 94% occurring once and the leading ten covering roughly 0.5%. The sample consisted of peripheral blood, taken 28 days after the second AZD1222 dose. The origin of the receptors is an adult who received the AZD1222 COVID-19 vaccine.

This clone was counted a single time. This CDR3 reads CASTSRTATNEKLFF. CDR3 DNA sequence: TGTGCCAGTACCTCCCGGACTGCAACTAATGAAAAACTGTTTTTT. The chain joins TRBV19 to TRBJ1-4; D not resolved. Deletions cut 7 bases from V and 0 bases from J, with 12 bases between. Germline CDR1 reads LNHDA; CDR2 reads SQIVND (reference sequence). The CDR3 is 15 amino acids.

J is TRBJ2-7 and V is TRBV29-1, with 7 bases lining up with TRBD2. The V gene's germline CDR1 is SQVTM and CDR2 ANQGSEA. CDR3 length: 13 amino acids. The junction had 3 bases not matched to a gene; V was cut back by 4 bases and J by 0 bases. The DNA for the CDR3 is TGCAGCGTTGGGGGCGGGGGCTCCTACGAGCAGTACTTC. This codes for CSVGGGGSYEQYF.

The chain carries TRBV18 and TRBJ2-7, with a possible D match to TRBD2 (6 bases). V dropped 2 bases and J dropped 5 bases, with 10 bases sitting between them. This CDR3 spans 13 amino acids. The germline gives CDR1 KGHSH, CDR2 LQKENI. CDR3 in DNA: TGTGCCAGCTCACCAGGAGGGAAGGACGAGCAGTACTTC. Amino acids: CASSPGGKDEQYF.

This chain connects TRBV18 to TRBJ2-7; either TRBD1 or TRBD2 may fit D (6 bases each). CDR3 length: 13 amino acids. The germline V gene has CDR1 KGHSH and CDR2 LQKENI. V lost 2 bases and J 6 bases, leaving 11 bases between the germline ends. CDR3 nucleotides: TGTGCCAGCTCACCAGGCGAGGGGGGCGAGCAGTACTTC. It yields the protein CASSPGEGGEQYF.

This chain's CDR3 is CASSIVQGQRGEKLFF. DNA for the CDR3: TGTGCCAGTAGTATCGTTCAGGGACAGAGAGGCGAAAAACTGTTTTTT. This chain uses TRBV19 with TRBJ1-4; 7 nucleotides align to TRBD1. The CDR3 loop spans 16 amino acids. CDR1 is LNHDA and CDR2 is SQIVND in the germline V gene (reference sequence). V dropped 3 bases and J dropped 8; count of bases not matched to a gene: 12.

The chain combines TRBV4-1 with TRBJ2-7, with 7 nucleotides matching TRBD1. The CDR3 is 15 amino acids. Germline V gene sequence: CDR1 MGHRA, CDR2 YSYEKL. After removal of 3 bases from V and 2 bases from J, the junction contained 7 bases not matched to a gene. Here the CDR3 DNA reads TGCGCCAGCAGCCACCGGGACAGCCTCGCCTACGAGCAGTACTTC. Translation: CASSHRDSLAYEQYF.

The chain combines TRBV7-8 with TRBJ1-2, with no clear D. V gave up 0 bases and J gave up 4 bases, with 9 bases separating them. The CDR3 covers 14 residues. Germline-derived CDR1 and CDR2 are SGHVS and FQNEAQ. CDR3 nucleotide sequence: TGTGCCAGCAGCTTAGCGCCCGGAGTCTATGGCTACACCTTC. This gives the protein CASSLAPGVYGYTF.

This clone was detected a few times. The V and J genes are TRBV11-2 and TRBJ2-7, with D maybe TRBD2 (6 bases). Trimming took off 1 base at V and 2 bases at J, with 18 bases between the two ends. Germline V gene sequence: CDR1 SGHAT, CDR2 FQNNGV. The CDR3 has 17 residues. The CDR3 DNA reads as TGTGCCAGCAGCTTAGGGGGTTACGGGACTCTGGCCTACGAGCAGTACTTC. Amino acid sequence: CASSLGGYGTLAYEQYF.

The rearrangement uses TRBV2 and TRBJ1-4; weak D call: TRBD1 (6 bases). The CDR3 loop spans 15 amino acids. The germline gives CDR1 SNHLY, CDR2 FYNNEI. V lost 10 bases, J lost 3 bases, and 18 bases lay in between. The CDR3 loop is CANAKYRAANEKLFF. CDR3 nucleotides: TGTGCCAACGCCAAATACAGGGCGGCTAATGAAAAACTGTTTTTT.

CDR3 in DNA: TGTGCCAGCACCCCGGGTCAGACCTACGAGCAGTACTTC. It yields the protein CASTPGQTYEQYF. The gene calls are TRBV2 and TRBJ2-7; D ambiguous. Germline V lookup: CDR1 SNHLY, CDR2 FYNNEI. Trimming removed 7 bases at V and 2 bases at J, with 12 bases between. The CDR3 extends over 13 amino acids.